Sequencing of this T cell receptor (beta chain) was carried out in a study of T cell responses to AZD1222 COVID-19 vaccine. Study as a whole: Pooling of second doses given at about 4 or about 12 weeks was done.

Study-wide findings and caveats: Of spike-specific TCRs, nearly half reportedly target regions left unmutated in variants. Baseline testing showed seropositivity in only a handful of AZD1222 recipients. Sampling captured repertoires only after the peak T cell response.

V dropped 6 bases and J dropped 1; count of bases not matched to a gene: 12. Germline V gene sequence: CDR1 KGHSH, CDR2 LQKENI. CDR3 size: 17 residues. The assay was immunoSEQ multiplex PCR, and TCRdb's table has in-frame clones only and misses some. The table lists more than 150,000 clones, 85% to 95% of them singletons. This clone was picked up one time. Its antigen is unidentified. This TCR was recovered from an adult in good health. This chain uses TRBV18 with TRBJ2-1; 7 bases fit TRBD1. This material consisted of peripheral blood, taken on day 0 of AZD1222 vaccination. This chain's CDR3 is CASSPEMGRGSYNEQFF. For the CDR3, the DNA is TGTGCCAGCTCCCCAGAAATGGGCAGGGGGTCCTACAATGAGCAGTTCTTC.